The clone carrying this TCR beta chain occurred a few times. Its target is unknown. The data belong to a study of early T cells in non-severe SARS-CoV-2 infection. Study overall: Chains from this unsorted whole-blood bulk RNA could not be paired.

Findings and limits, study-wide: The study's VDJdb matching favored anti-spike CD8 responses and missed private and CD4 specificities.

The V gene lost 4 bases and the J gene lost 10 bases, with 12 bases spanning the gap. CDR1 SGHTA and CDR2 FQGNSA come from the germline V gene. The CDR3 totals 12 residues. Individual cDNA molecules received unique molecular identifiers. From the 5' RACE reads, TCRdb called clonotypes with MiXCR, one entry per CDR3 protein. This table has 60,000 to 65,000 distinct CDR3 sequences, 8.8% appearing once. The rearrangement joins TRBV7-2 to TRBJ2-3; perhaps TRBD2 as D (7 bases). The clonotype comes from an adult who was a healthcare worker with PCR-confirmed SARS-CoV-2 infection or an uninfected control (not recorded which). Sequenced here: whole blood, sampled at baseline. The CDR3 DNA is TGTGCCAGCAGCTGGGGGGGCATTGCGCAGTATTTT. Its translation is CASSWGGIAQYF.